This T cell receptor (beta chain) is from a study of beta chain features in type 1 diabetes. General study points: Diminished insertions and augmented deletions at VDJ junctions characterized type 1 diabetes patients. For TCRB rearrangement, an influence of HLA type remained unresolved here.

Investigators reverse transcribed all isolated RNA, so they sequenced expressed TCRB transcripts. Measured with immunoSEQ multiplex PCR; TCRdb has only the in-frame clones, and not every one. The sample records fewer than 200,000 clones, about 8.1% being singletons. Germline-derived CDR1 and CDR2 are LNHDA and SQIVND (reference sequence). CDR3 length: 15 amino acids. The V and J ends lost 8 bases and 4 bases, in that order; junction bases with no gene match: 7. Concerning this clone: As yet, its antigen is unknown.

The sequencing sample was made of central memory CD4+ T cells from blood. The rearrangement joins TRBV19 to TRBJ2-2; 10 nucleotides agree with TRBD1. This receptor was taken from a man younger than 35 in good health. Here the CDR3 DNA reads TGTGCCAGTGTACGGGACAGGGGAAGCACCGGGGAGCTGTTTTTT. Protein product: CASVRDRGSTGELFF.